This TCR beta chain is from a study of cytotoxic CD8 clonotypes in ibrutinib-treated CLL (dated by TCRdb to about 2021). In terms of the full investigation: The cohort included roughly 15 treatment-naive and around 10 relapsed/refractory patients; about 17 were IGHV unmutated. On average, each sample yielded approximately 250,000 productive templates and about 100,000 productive rearrangements. The response samples were drawn at a median of roughly eleven months into treatment, with a range of roughly 6 to 36 months. Of the approximately 87 participants in the trial, about 25 had longitudinal samples available. Partial responses were observed in 24 patients and complete responses in 2; after a median follow-up of roughly 62 months, remission was maintained in about 15 patients and progression was observed in around twelve. Patients were still on ibrutinib when every remission and progressive disease sample was collected. Cryopreserved peripheral blood mononuclear cells were collected before treatment, at response, and at either disease progression or sustained remission.

Taken with the paper, the label for time point translates to: progressive disease on ibrutinib. Roughly 2.2 micrograms of genomic DNA were extracted from cryopreserved PBMCs for TCR beta library preparation. High-throughput TCR beta sequencing was performed on longitudinal blood samples from CLL patients receiving ibrutinib monotherapy. The patients were enrolled in a single-center, open-label phase 2 trial of ibrutinib monotherapy. Points the paper makes about the study in general: At baseline, clonality was higher than in age-matched healthy donors and showed a strong correlation with circulating CD8+ T-cell counts. Lymph node repertoires were not examined, and the timing of sampling was not matched between patients in sustained remission and those whose disease progressed. An increase in clonality was observed at ibrutinib response, with clonality remaining stable during sustained remission and falling back toward baseline at progression. Public clonotypes were rare and either shrank or stayed stable during treatment, and the rise in clonality at ibrutinib response reflected expansion of private clonotypes.

Details on this clone: Its antigen specificity is not known. At one end, the junction sequence differs from germline, possibly due to a read error.

A MiSeq instrument was used for deep resolution sequencing, which targeted depths ranging from 1 in 1 million up to 1 in 200,000 T cells, with coverage averaging 10x for each clonotype. The immunoSEQ hsTCRB Kit was used to generate the TCR beta libraries. The original pipeline was this. ImmunoSEQ Data Assistant and ImmunoSEQ Analyzer were used for data analysis, and V, D and J genes were assigned according to IMGT definitions. Clonality, with values ranging from 0 to 1, was calculated as one minus the normalized Shannon entropy of productive rearrangement frequencies. Public clonotype analysis was restricted to overrepresented clonotypes comprising at least 0.05% of each patient's repertoire. About a dozen age-matched healthy donor repertoires from immuneACCESS served as clonality controls. Held by TCRdb, this immuneACCESS table contains in-frame sequences only and omits some clones. Under half of the omission traces to an unresolved V gene where checked; the cause of the rest is unknown. The DNA gave D and trimming, while V, J and clone size come from that table. This sample is represented by 70,000 to 80,000 clones; 80% of them were singletons. The biggest ten clones account for around 7.7% of the sample.

The CDR3 covers 11 residues, taking in both the cysteine and the phenylalanine. The only DNA kept is the CDR3, 33 bases in frame from the first base. According to the germline V gene, CDR1 reads SNHLY and CDR2 reads FYNNEI. The chain joins TRBV2 to TRBJ2-2, with TRBD2 tentatively as D gene (6 bases match). The sequences come from PBMCs, collected at disease progression, from a patient treated with ibrutinib. This clonotype was obtained from a human donor with chronic lymphocytic leukemia. The CDR3 reads CAVSPAGGLFF. At the DNA level, the sequence is TGTGCTGTCAGCCCAGCCGGGGGGCTGTTTTTT.